This T cell receptor (beta chain) came from a study of OX40 agonist ivuxolimab in advanced cancers. Study summary: Six ivuxolimab dose levels, 0.01 to 10 mg/kg, were given intravenously every 2 weeks.

Assay: immunoSEQ multiplex PCR; the TCRdb copy retains only in-frame clones and omits some. The data show roughly 80,000 clones, more than 70% seen once. The origin of this receptor is an adult with an advanced solid tumor such as melanoma, head and neck, liver or kidney cancer. The sequenced sample was CD4+ or CD8+ T cells sorted from blood, obtained in a trial of the OX40 agonist ivuxolimab.

The CDR3 nucleotides read TGTGCCAGTACCGTGCAGACTAGCGGGGGGAATGAGCAGTTCTTC. This sequence encodes CASTVQTSGGNEQFF. V usage is TRBV19 and J usage is TRBJ2-1, with 13 bases aligning to TRBD2. This CDR3 contains 15 residues. V lost 7 bases and J lost 7; bases outside the gene matches: 7. Germline V gene sequence: CDR1 LNHDA, CDR2 SQIVND (reference sequence).